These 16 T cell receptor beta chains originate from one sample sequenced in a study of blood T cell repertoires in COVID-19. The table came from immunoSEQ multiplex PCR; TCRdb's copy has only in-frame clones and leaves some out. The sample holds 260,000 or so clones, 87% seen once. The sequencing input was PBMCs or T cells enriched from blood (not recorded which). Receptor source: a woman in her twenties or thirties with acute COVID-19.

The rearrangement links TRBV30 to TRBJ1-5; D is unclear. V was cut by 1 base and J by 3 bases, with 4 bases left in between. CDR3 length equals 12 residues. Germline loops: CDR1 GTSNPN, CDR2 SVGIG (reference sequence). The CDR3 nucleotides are TGTGCCTGGAGTGAGCTCAATCAGCCCCAGCATTTT. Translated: CAWSELNQPQHF. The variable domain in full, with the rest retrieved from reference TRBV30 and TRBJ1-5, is SQTIHQWPATLVQPVGSPLSLECTVEGTSNPNLYWYRQAAGRGLQLLFYSVGIGQISSEVPQNLSASRPQDRQFILSSKKLLLSDSGFYLCAWSELNQPQHFGDGTRLSIL.

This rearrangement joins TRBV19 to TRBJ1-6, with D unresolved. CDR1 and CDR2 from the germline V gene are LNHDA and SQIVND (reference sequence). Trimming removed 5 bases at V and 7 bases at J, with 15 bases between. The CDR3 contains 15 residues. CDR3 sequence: CASSPLGRKNSPLHF. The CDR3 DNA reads TGTGCCAGTAGTCCCCTTGGGAGAAAAAATTCACCCCTCCACTTT.

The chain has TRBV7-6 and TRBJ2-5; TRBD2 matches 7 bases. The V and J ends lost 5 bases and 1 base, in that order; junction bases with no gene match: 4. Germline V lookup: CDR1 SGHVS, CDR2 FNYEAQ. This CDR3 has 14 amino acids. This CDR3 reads CASSLRGVQETQYF. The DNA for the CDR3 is TGTGCCAGCAGCCTACGGGGGGTCCAAGAGACCCAGTACTTC.

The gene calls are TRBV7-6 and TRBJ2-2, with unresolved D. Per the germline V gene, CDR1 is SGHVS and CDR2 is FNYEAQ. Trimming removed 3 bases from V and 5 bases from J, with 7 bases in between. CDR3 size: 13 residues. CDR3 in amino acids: CASSFRETGELFF. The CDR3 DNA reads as TGTGCCAGCAGCTTTAGAGAAACCGGGGAGCTGTTTTTT.

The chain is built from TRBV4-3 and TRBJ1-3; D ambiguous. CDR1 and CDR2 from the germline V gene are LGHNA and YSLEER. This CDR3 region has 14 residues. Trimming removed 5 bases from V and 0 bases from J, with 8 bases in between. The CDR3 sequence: CASSSGSSGNTIYF. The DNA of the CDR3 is TGCGCCAGCAGCTCTGGCAGCTCTGGAAACACCATATATTTT.

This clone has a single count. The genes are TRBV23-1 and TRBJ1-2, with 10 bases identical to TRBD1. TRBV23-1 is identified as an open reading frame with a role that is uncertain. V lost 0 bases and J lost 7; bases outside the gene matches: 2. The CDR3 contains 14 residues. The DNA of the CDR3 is TGCGCCAGCAGTCAATCGGGACAGGGGAGTGGCTACACCTTC. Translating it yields CASSQSGQGSGYTF.

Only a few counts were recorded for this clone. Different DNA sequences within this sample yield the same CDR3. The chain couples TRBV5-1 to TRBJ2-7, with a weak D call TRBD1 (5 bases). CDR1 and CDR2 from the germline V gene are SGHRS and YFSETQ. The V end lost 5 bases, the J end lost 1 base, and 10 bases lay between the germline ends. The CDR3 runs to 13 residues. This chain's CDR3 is CASSLDRSYEQYF. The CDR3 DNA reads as TGCGCCAGCAGTTTAGACAGATCCTACGAGCAGTACTTC.

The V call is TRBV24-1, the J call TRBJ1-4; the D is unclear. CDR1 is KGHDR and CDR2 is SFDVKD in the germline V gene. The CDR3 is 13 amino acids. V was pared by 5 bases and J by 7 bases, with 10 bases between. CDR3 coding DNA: TGTGCCACCAGTGGTGGTCACGGTGAAAAACTGTTTTTT. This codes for CATSGGHGEKLFF.

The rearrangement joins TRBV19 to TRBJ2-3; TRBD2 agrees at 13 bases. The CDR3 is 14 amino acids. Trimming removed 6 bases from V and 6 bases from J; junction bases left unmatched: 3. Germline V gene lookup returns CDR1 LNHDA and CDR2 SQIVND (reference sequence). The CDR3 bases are TGTGCCAGTAGGACTAGCGGGGGGCCCGATACGCAGTATTTT. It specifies CASRTSGGPDTQYF.

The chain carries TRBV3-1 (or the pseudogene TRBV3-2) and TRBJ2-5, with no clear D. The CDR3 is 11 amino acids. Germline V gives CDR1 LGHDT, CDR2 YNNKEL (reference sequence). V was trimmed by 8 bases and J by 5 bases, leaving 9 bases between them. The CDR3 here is CASEDLETQYF. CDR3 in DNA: TGTGCCAGCGAGGATTTGGAGACCCAGTACTTC.

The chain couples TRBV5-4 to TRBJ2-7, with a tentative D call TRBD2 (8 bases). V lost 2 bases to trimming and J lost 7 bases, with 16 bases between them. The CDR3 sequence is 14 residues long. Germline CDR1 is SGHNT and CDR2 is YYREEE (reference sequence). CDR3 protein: CASSFATGTREQYF. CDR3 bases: TGTGCCAGCAGCTTCGCGACAGGGACTAGAGAGCAGTACTTC.

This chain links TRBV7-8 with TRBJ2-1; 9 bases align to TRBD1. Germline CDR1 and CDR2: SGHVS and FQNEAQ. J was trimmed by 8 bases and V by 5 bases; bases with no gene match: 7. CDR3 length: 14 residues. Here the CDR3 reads CASSRTQGADEQFF. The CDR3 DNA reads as TGTGCCAGCAGCCGAACACAGGGGGCTGATGAGCAGTTCTTC.

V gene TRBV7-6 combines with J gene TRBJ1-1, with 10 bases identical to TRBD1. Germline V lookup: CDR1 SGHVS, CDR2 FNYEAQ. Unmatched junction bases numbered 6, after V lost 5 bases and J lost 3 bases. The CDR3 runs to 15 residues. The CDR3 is CASSGQTGGHTEAFF. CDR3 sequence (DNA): TGTGCCAGCAGCGGGCAGACAGGGGGCCACACTGAAGCTTTCTTT.

CDR3 residues: CASSEGTPGVGGKDNEQFF. CDR3 in DNA: TGTGCCAGCAGTGAAGGGACCCCCGGGGTCGGCGGAAAAGACAATGAGCAGTTCTTC. The rearrangement joins TRBV2 to TRBJ2-1; maybe TRBD2 (5 bases). CDR1 is SNHLY and CDR2 is FYNNEI in the germline V gene. The V and J ends lost 1 base and 5 bases respectively, with 24 bases between them. CDR3 length: 19 amino acids.

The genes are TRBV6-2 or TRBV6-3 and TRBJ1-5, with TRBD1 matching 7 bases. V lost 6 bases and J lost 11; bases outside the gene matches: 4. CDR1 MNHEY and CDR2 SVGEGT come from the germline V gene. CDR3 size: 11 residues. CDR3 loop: CASSRDRAQHF. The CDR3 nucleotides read TGTGCCAGCAGCCGGGACAGAGCCCAGCATTTT.

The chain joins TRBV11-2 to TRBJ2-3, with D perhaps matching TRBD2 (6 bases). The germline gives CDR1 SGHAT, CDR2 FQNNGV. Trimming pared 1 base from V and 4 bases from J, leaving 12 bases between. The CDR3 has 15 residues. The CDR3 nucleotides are TGTGCCAGCAGCTTAGGGTGGGGGGAGGCAGATACGCAGTATTTT. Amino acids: CASSLGWGEADTQYF.